This note documents a single T cell receptor beta chain sequence. Its specificity is unknown. The data derive from a study of response to subunit inactivated influenza vaccine. General study points: Authors suggested each seasonal flu vaccination may recruit only limited numbers of new T cells.

MiXCR, applied by TCRdb to the RT-PCR reads, yields one record per CDR3 protein. The sample consists of 600,000 to 850,000 distinct CDR3 sequences, 14% of them appearing once. Trimming at V came to 10 bases and at J to 5 bases, leaving 16 bases not matched to a gene. This CDR3 is 17 amino acids long. The sequenced sample was PBMCs from blood, obtained about 14 days before vaccination. The chain couples TRBV12-3 or TRBV12-4 to TRBJ2-2, with 10 bases matching TRBD2. The TCR was taken from a man aged 45 to 65 who received an inactivated influenza vaccine. CDR3 nucleotide sequence: TGTGCCATCAATGGGGAATTAGCGGGGGGTACAACCGGGGAGCTGTTTTTT. It specifies CAINGELAGGTTGELFF.